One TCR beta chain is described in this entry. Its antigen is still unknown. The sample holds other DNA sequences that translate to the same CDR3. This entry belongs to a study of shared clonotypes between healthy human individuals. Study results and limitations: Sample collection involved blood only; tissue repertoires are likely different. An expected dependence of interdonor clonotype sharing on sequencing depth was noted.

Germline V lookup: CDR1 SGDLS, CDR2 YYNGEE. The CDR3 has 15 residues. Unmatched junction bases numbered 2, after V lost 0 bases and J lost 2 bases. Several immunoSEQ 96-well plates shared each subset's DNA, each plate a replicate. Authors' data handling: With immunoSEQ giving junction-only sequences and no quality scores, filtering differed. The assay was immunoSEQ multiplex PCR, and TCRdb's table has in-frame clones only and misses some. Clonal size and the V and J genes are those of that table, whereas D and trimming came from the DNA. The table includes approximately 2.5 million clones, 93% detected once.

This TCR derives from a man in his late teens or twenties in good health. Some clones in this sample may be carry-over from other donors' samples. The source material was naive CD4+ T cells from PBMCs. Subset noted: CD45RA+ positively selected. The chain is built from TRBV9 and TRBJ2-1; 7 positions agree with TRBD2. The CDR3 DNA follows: TGTGCCAGCAGCGTAGCCGGGGGGACCTACAATGAGCAGTTCTTC. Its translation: CASSVAGGTYNEQFF. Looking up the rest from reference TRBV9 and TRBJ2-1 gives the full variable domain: DSGVTQTPKHLITATGQRVTLRCSPRSGDLSVYWYQQSLDQGLQFLIQYYNGEERAKGNILERFSAQQFPDLHSELNLSSLELGDSALYFCASSVAGGTYNEQFFGPGTRLTVL.